This T cell receptor (beta chain) emerged from a study of cytomegalovirus exposure and HLA in healthy donors. Findings and caveats of the study: Within the data, a cluster of highly shared sequence variants was likely a sequencing artifact. HLA alleles showed associations with approximately 15,000 TCR beta sequences in a later analysis, at a 0.05 false discovery rate.

The PCR used 60 Vbeta and 13 Jbeta primers. This table comes from immunoSEQ multiplex PCR, and its TCRdb copy is limited to in-frame clones, with some not included. The sample lists approximately 120,000 clones; 69% were seen once. Points on this clone: The antigen is undetermined. Other nucleotide sequences in the sample specify the same CDR3.

The CDR3 covers 14 residues. CDR1 and CDR2 (germline): GTSNPN, SVGIG (reference sequence). The V segment lost 4 bases and the J segment 4 bases; nucleotides outside the gene matches: 7. The source of this sequence is a woman between 70 and 85 years old in good health and CMV-seropositive. The sequenced material came from PBMCs. The gene calls are TRBV30 and TRBJ1-3; 7 nucleotides line up with TRBD1. The CDR3 nucleotides are TGTGCCTGGACCTTGACAGGGCTCGGAAACACCATATATTTT. Protein product: CAWTLTGLGNTIYF. Supplemented by reference TRBV30 and TRBJ1-3, the full variable domain reads SQTIHQWPATLVQPVGSPLSLECTVEGTSNPNLYWYRQAAGRGLQLLFYSVGIGQISSEVPQNLSASRPQDRQFILSSKKLLLSDSGFYLCAWTLTGLGNTIYFGEGSWLTVV.